This TCR beta chain is from a study of blood T cell repertoires in COVID-19. The wider study: Both acute and convalescent COVID-19 samples were obtained from the United States, Italy and Spain. The cDNA or gDNA used as material had been derived from T cells, B-cell-depleted T cells, or PBMCs.

In the original workflow: Amplification of reference gene primers provided the estimated nucleated cell counts. Repertoires were generated with immunoSEQ multiplex PCR, while TCRdb's copy carries only in-frame clones and drops some. Clone size and V and J calls were adopted from that table, with D and trimming inferred from the DNA. This table holds under 200,000 clones, 80% to 90% found once. During active infection, Seattle patients enrolled and were then monitored through disease. The CDR3 loop spans 15 amino acids. V shed 6 bases and J shed 3 bases, with 15 bases lying between them. Germline CDR1 reads LNHDA; CDR2 reads SQIVND (reference sequence).

The clonotype was recovered from a woman aged 60 to 75 with COVID-19, enrolled during active disease. The chain carries TRBV19 and TRBJ1-5, with D maybe TRBD1 (6 bases). Sequenced sample: peripheral blood. The CDR3 loop reads CASRARGGLNQPQHF. In nucleotides, the CDR3 is TGTGCCAGTAGGGCAAGGGGGGGCCTCAATCAGCCCCAGCATTTT.